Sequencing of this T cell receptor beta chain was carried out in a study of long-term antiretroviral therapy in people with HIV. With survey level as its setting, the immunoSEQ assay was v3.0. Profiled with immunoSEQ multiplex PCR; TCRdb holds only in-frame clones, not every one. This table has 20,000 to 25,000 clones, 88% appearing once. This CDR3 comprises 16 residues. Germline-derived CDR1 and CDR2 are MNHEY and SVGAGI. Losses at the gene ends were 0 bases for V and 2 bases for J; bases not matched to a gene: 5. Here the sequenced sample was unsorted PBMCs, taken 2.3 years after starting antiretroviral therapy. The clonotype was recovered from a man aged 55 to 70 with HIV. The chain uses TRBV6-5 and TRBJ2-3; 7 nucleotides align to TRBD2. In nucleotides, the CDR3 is TGTGCCAGCAGTTACTCCCCGGGACTACACACAGATACGCAGTATTTT. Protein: CASSYSPGLHTDTQYF.